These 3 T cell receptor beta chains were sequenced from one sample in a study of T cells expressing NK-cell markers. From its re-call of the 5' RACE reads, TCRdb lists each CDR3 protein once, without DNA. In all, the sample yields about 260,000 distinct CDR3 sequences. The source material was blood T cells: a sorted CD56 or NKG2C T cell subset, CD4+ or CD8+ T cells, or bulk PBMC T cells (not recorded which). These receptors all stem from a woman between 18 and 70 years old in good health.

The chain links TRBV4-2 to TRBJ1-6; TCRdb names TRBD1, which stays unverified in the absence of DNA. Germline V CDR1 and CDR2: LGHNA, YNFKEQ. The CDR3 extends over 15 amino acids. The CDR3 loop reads CASSQDRGLNSPLHF.

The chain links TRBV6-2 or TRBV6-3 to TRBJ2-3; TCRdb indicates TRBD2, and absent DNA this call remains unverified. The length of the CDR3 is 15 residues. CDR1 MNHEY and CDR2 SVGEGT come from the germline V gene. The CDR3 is CASSYPAGRADTQYF.

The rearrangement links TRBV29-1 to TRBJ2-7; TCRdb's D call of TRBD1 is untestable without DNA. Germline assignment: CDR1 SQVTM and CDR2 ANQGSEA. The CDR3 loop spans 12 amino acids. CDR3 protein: CSARTDSYEQYF.